This T cell receptor (beta chain) is drawn from a study of PD-L1 blockade in urothelial cancer. Overall study context: As for prior chemotherapy regimens, patients had received 0 to 3. Points from the study as a whole: Pretreatment blood TCR clonality under the median forecast improved survival.

Time point noted: pretreatment peripheral blood. The patients' disease, urothelial carcinoma, was locally advanced or metastatic. CDR1 is SQVTM and CDR2 is ANQGSEA in the germline V gene. The V segment lost 4 bases and the J segment 5 bases; nucleotides outside the gene matches: 4. CDR3 length: 12 amino acids. To note about this clone: Its antigen is not known.

Sequencing was performed with immunoSEQ multiplex PCR; in TCRdb, only in-frame clones are kept and a portion is missing. The sample includes about 74,000 clones, 85% to 90% of them seen just once. Sequences were derived from PBMCs, sampled around atezolizumab (anti-PD-L1) treatment. The rearrangement links TRBV29-1 to TRBJ1-2, with TRBD1 matching 7 bases. This receptor was identified in a man between 65 and 85 years old with urothelial cancer. Here the CDR3 reads CSVVQGRYGYTF. Here the CDR3 DNA reads TGCAGCGTTGTACAGGGGAGGTATGGCTACACCTTC.